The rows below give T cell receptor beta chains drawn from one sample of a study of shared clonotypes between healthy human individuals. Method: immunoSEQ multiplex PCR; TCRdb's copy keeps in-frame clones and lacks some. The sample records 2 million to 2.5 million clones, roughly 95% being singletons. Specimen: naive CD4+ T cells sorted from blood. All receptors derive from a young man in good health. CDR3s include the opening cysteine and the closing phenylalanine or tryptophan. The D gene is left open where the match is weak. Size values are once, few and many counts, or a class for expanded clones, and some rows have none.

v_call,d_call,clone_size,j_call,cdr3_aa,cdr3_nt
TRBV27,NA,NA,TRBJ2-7,CASARDGKYEQYF,TGTGCCAGCGCAAGGGACGGCAAATACGAGCAGTACTTC
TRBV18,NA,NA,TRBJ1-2,CASSPPGSYGYTF,TGTGCCAGCTCACCACCAGGAAGCTATGGCTACACCTTC
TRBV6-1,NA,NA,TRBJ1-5,CASNLDSPNQPQHF,TGTGCCAGCAACCTAGACTCTCCGAATCAGCCCCAGCATTTT
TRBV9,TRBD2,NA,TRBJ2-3,CASSVAGLAADTQYF,TGTGCCAGCAGCGTAGCGGGACTAGCGGCAGATACGCAGTATTTT
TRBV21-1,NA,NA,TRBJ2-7,CASRFGNGRSYEQYF,TGTGCCAGCAGGTTTGGTAACGGGAGATCGTACGAGCAGTACTTC
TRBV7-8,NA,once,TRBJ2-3,CASSLAGGALSTDTQYF,TGTGCCAGCAGCTTAGCAGGAGGGGCCCTCAGCACAGATACGCAGTATTTT
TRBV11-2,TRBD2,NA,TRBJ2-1,CASSDGTSGYNEQFF,TGTGCCAGCAGCGACGGGACTAGCGGCTACAATGAGCAGTTCTTC
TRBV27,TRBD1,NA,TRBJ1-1,CASKLTGGTEAFF,TGTGCCAGCAAATTGACAGGGGGCACTGAAGCTTTCTTT
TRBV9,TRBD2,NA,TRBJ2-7,CASSALAGGSSYEQYF,TGTGCCAGCAGCGCCTTAGCGGGAGGCAGCTCCTACGAGCAGTACTTC
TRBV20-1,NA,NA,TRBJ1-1,CSARESYEAFF,TGCAGTGCTAGAGAATCCTATGAAGCTTTCTTT
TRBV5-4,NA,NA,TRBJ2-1,CASSLADRDSEQFF,TGTGCCAGCAGCTTGGCGGATAGGGATAGTGAGCAGTTCTTC
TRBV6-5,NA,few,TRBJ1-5,CASSRGDKGNQPQHF,TGTGCCAGCAGCCGCGGGGATAAGGGCAATCAGCCCCAGCATTTT
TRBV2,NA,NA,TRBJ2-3,CASSDFVVADTQYF,TGTGCCAGCAGTGATTTTGTTGTTGCAGATACGCAGTATTTT
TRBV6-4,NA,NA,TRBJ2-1,CASSDQGSNEQFF,TGTGCCAGCAGTGACCAAGGTTCCAATGAGCAGTTCTTC
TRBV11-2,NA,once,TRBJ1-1,CASSLVGRNTEAFF,TGTGCCAGCAGCTTAGTGGGGAGGAACACTGAAGCTTTCTTT
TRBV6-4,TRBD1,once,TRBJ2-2,CASSENRDRGAVMNTGELFF,TGTGCCAGCAGTGAGAACCGGGACAGGGGGGCGGTAATGAACACCGGGGAGCTGTTTTTT
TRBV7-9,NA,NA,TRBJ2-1,CASSPRDPYNEQFF,TGTGCCAGCAGCCCGCGTGACCCCTACAATGAGCAGTTCTTC
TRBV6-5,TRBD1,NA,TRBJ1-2,CASSYGGTAYGYTF,TGTGCCAGCAGTTACGGTGGGACAGCCTATGGCTACACCTTC
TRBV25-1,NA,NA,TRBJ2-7,CASSESPHTRHQYF,TGTGCCAGCAGTGAGAGTCCCCATACACGTCACCAGTACTTC
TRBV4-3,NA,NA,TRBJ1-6,CASSQGSPSWDNSPLHF,TGCGCCAGCAGCCAAGGGTCCCCAAGTTGGGATAATTCACCCCTCCACTTT
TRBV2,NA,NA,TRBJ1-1,CASNEFNTEAFF,TGTGCCAGCAACGAGTTTAACACTGAAGCTTTCTTT
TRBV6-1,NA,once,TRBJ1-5,CASSEGIYSNQPQHF,TGTGCCAGCAGTGAGGGGATTTATAGCAATCAGCCCCAGCATTTT
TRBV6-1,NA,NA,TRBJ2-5,CASSEGGSETQYF,TGTGCCAGCAGTGAAGGGGGGTCAGAGACCCAGTACTTC
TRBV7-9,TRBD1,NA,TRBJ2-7,CASSLPTGGAEQYF,TGTGCCAGCAGCTTACCAACAGGGGGCGCAGAGCAGTACTTC
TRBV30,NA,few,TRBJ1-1,CAWGGNTEAFF,TGTGCCTGGGGCGGGAACACTGAAGCTTTCTTT
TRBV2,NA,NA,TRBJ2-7,CASLRDTTGEQYF,TGTGCCAGCCTTAGGGACACGACGGGGGAGCAGTACTTC
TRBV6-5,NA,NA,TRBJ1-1,CASSRREMNTEAFF,TGTGCCAGCAGTCGGAGGGAAATGAACACTGAAGCTTTCTTT
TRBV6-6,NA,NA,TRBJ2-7,CASSYGDGSSYEQYF,TGTGCCAGCAGTTACGGGGACGGTAGCTCCTACGAGCAGTACTTC
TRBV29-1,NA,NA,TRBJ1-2,CSVEVGRTVNEGYTF,TGCAGCGTTGAGGTTGGGAGGACAGTGAATGAGGGCTACACCTTC
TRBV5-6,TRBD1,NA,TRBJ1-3,CASSLLQGVGNTIYF,TGTGCCAGCAGCTTGCTACAGGGGGTAGGAAACACCATATATTTT
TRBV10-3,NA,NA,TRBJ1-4,CAISQGSREKLFF,TGTGCCATCAGCCAGGGGTCGAGGGAAAAACTGTTTTTT
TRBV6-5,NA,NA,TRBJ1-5,CASSYTFSQPQHF,TGTGCCAGCAGTTATACGTTTTCTCAGCCCCAGCATTTT
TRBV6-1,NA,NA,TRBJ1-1,CAVFSGGKGTTEAFF,TGTGCCGTATTCAGTGGGGGGAAGGGTACCACTGAAGCTTTCTTT
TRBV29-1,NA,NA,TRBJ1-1,CSASQRLNTEAFF,TGCAGCGCCTCACAGAGATTGAACACTGAAGCTTTCTTT
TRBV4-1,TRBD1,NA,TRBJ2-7,CASSPSTGQIFYEQYF,TGCGCCAGCAGCCCTTCTACGGGACAGATTTTCTACGAGCAGTACTTC
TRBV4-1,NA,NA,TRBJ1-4,CASSQVGLGNEKLFF,TGCGCCAGCAGCCAAGTAGGATTAGGTAATGAAAAACTGTTTTTT
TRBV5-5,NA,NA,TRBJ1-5,CASSSEKPNQPQHF,TGTGCCAGCAGCTCTGAAAAACCAAATCAGCCCCAGCATTTT
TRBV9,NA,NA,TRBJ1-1,CASSVGGNEAFF,TGTGCCAGCAGCGTAGGGGGTAATGAAGCTTTCTTT
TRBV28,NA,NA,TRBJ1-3,CASSFYTNSGNTIYF,TGTGCCAGCAGTTTTTACACGAACTCTGGAAACACCATATATTTT
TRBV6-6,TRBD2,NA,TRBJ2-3,CASKTGGETDTQYF,TGTGCCAGCAAGACGGGGGGAGAGACAGATACGCAGTATTTT
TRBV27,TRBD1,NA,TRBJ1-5,CASSLTWTGGAPQHF,TGTGCCAGCAGTTTAACCTGGACAGGGGGCGCGCCCCAGCATTTT
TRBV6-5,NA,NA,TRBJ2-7,CASSYSGSPYEQYF,TGTGCCAGCAGTTACTCCGGGTCCCCCTACGAGCAGTACTTC
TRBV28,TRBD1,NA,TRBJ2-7,CASSRDRAYEQYF,TGTGCCAGCAGTAGGGACAGAGCCTACGAGCAGTACTTC
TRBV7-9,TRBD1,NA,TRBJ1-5,CASSLGGTGDSQPQHF,TGTGCCAGCAGCTTAGGGGGGACAGGGGATAGTCAGCCCCAGCATTTT
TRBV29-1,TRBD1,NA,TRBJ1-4,CSVEGQGTTTNEKLFF,TGCAGCGTTGAGGGACAGGGGACCACAACTAATGAAAAACTGTTTTTT